This T cell receptor beta chain is from a study of blood T cell repertoires in COVID-19. Study information: Both acute and convalescent COVID-19 samples were obtained from the United States, Italy and Spain. In each case, the material was cDNA or gDNA derived from T cells, B-cell-depleted T cells, or PBMCs.

There are 13 residues in the CDR3. Germline trimming cut 6 bases from V and 9 bases from J; bases unmatched to any gene: 5. Original processing methods: Amplification with reference gene primers provided the estimates of nucleated cell counts. Using immunoSEQ multiplex PCR, the repertoire was profiled, and TCRdb retains in-frame clones only, with some absent. That table is the source of V, J and clone size, and D and trimming were worked out from the DNA. The profile shows 200,000 to 300,000 clones, 84% of them singletons. The TCR sequence derives from a man between 35 and 55 years old who had recovered from COVID-19. V and J are TRBV12-3 or TRBV12-4 and TRBJ2-1; 10 bases are shared with TRBD2. The specimen was peripheral blood. This CDR3 reads CASRGTSAPEQFF. The DNA for the CDR3 is TGTGCCAGCAGGGGGACTAGCGCCCCTGAGCAGTTCTTC.